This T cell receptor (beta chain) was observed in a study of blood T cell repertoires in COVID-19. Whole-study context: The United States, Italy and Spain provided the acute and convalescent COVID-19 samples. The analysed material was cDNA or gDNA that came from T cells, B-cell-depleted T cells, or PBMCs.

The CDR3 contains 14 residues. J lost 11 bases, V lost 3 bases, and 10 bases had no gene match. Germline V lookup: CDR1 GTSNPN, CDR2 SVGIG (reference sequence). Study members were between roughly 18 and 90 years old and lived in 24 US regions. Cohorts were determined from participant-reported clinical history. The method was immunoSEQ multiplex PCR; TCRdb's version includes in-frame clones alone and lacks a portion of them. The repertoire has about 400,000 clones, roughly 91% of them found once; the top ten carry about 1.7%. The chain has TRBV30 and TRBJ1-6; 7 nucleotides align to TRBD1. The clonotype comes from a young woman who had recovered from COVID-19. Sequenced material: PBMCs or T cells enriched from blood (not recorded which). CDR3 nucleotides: TGTGCCTGGAGACAAACAGGGGATCTGCCACCCCTCCACTTT. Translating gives CAWRQTGDLPPLHF.